This T cell receptor (beta chain) derives from a study of T cells after yellow fever vaccination. In TCRdb, the 5' RACE reads were re-called with MiXCR into one record per CDR3 protein. The sample lists about 300,000 distinct CDR3 sequences, 6.5% to 8.5% occurring once. CDR1 is MNHNY and CDR2 is SVGAGI in the germline V gene (reference sequence). The CDR3 covers 13 residues. V was shortened by 5 bases and J by 0 bases, with 7 bases between the two germline ends. There are a few counts of this clonotype. The sequencing here drew on PBMCs, taken approximately 47 days after the first yellow fever vaccination. The receptor's source is a man younger than 35 who received the YFV17D yellow fever vaccine. The chain couples TRBV6-6 to TRBJ1-1; D remains ambiguous. The CDR3 region is CASSPHMNTEAFF. CDR3 nucleotide sequence: TGTGCCAGCAGTCCTCATATGAACACTGAAGCTTTCTTT.